This record concerns one T cell receptor beta chain sequence. Only a few counts were recorded for this clonotype. The antigen it recognizes is unknown. No base-level quality is on record; no much larger clone is a single base apart. These data originate in a study of early T cells in non-severe SARS-CoV-2 infection (dated by TCRdb to the early 2020s). Broadly, across the study: TCR sequencing used bulk RNA from unsorted whole blood, so alpha and beta chains could not be paired. Overall study results and their limits: Matching against VDJdb was skewed toward anti-spike CD8 responses, likely underestimated virus-specific expansions, and missed private and CD4 specificities.

The study was a case-control design nested within a healthcare worker cohort in London, UK, with weekly nasopharyngeal swab PCR tests and blood sampling. Healthcare workers were enrolled in the week of the UK lockdown, from 23 to 31 March 2020, and were followed every week for up to 16 weeks. Library preparation was by 5' RACE. The data were produced on a NextSeq 500. To correct for sequencing error and PCR bias, the TCR library protocol tagged individual cDNA molecules with unique molecular identifiers. Both TCR alpha and beta chains were sequenced, and tight co-correlation was observed between alpha and beta sequence abundances in each sample. The study's own analysis went as follows. Decombinator V4 was used to perform V gene, J gene and CDR3 annotation of TCR sequences. TCRs were defined as expanded if a significant change between any two time points was detected under a Poisson model with p below 0.0001. Abundances of TCRs were expressed as counts per million after normalisation to the total number of TCRs sequenced in each sample. TRAV1-2 paired with TRAJ12, TRAJ20 or TRAJ33 defined MAIT TCRs, while TRAV10 paired with TRAJ18 defined iNKT TCRs. VDJdb, accessed 1 November 2021, was searched for CMV, EBV and SARS-CoV-2 annotated TCRs, excluding TCRs annotated for multiple antigens. TCRdb reprocessed the public reads (quality trimming at Q25 with fastp, clone calling with MiXCR) and kept in-frame beta chains. Rows with a matching CDR3 protein are joined into one entry that keeps the most common DNA and genes. The V and J calls and clone size are TCRdb's, not the authors'. For this sample the table gives 75,000 to 100,000 distinct CDR3 sequences, of which around a sixth were detected only once. The ten largest account for 1.3% of the sample.

The V and J ends are trimmed by 0 bases and 7 bases, leaving 16 bases between them. Its CDR3 holds 15 amino acids, cysteine through phenylalanine. The DNA shown is the 45-base CDR3, in frame from base 1. Reading the germline V gene gives CDR1 MNHEY and CDR2 SVGAGI. This chain joins TRBV6-5 to TRBJ2-7; no D gene call is confident. Sequencing used whole blood. The receptor was isolated from an adult who was a healthcare worker with PCR-confirmed SARS-CoV-2 infection or an uninfected control (not recorded which). CDR3 protein: CASSYSKERHWEQYF. The nucleotide sequence reads TGTGCCAGCAGTTACTCAAAGGAACGGCACTGGGAGCAGTACTTC.